The clone carrying this TCR beta chain was recorded many times. The antigen remains undetermined. The CDR3 loop spans 15 amino acids. Germline V CDR1 and CDR2: SGHRS, YFSETQ. V gave up 2 bases and J gave up 3 bases; unmatched junction bases: 4. This entry comes from a study of CD8 T cells in ankylosing spondylitis. Using its own MiXCR run on the 5' RACE reads, TCRdb lists one record per CDR3 protein. The sample includes hundreds of thousands of distinct CDR3 sequences, roughly 12% seen only once; the top ten take approximately 0.46%. Study-level findings and limits: A motif of 7 or 8 highly homologous TCR beta variants was seen as apparently characteristic of ankylosing spondylitis blood.

V is TRBV5-1 and J is TRBJ2-5; 10 positions agree with TRBD1. The sequence was obtained from a male donor with ankylosing spondylitis. Sequenced material: blood, either unsorted or a sorted T cell fraction (not recorded which). The CDR3 protein is CASSLTGTGEETQYF. CDR3 bases: TGCGCCAGCAGCTTAACGGGGACAGGGGAAGAGACCCAGTACTTC.